What follows are 24 T cell receptor beta chains derived from one specimen sequenced in a study of cytomegalovirus exposure and HLA in healthy donors. Use of 60 Vbeta and 13 Jbeta primers characterized the PCR. Sequencing was performed with immunoSEQ multiplex PCR; in TCRdb, only in-frame clones are kept and a portion is missing. This table lists 35,000 to 45,000 clones. Material: PBMCs. Receptors originate from a man aged 25 to 40 in good health and CMV-seronegative.

The chain combines TRBV7-2 with TRBJ1-5; 10 bases fit TRBD1. The CDR3 is 14 residues long. V shed 5 bases, J shed 6 bases, and the junction held 4 bases outside the gene matches. The germline V gene has CDR1 SGHTA and CDR2 FQGNSA. In DNA, the CDR3 is TGTGCCAGCAGCCCCGGACAGGGGGGTCAGCCCCAGCATTTT. Translating gives CASSPGQGGQPQHF. Full variable domain (rest looked up from reference TRBV7-2 and TRBJ1-5): GAGVSQSPSNKVTEKGKDVELRCDPISGHTALYWYRQSLGQGLEFLIYFQGNSAPDKSGLPSDRFSAERTGGSVSTLTIQRTQQEDSAVYLCASSPGQGGQPQHFGDGTRLSIL.

This rearrangement joins TRBV11-3 to TRBJ1-3, with 8 bases that match TRBD1. The length of the CDR3 is 15 residues. From germline, CDR1 is SGHNT and CDR2 YENEEA. J was trimmed by 2 bases and V by 4 bases; bases with no gene match: 4. Here the CDR3 reads CASSSTGAAGNTIYF. As DNA, the CDR3 is TGTGCCAGCAGCTCGACAGGGGCTGCTGGAAACACCATATATTTT.

The chain combines TRBV7-3 with TRBJ1-2; 7 nucleotides line up with TRBD1. V shed 5 bases and J 2 bases; nucleotides not matched to a gene: 8. Germline V lookup: CDR1 SGHTA, CDR2 FQGTGA. CDR3 length: 15 amino acids. The DNA for the CDR3 is TGTGCCAGCAGCCCGACAGGGCCCCCAAACTATGGCTACACCTTC. Translated: CASSPTGPPNYGYTF.

This sequence joins TRBV29-1 and TRBJ2-3; 7 bases are a match to TRBD2. Trimming at V came to 7 bases and at J to 2 bases, leaving 9 bases not matched to a gene. This CDR3 is built from 14 residues. In germline, CDR1 is SQVTM, CDR2 ANQGSEA. The CDR3 region has the DNA TGCAGCGCCATGGCCGGGACTACCACAGATACGCAGTATTTT. Its translation: CSAMAGTTTDTQYF.

The gene calls are TRBV19 and TRBJ2-3, with D tentatively TRBD1 (6 bases). V lost 6 bases to trimming and J lost 6 bases, with 10 bases between them. The V gene's germline CDR1 is LNHDA and CDR2 SQIVND (reference sequence). This CDR3 has 12 amino acids. The CDR3 coding sequence is TGTGCCAGTAGCGCCACAGGGGATACGCAGTATTTT. Its protein product is CASSATGDTQYF.

This chain uses TRBV30 with TRBJ1-1; a weak D match, TRBD1 (5 bases). Trimming stripped 4 bases from V and 0 bases from J, with 9 bases between. CDR1 is GTSNPN, CDR2 SVGIG, per germline (reference sequence). CDR3 length: 13 residues. The CDR3 sequence: CAWTGLMNTEAFF. The CDR3 coding sequence is TGTGCCTGGACAGGGCTCATGAACACTGAAGCTTTCTTT.

This sequence joins TRBV7-8 and TRBJ1-2; 7 nucleotides match TRBD1. CDR3 length equals 14 residues. The junction had 10 bases not matched to a gene; V was cut back by 5 bases and J by 7 bases. CDR1 is SGHVS and CDR2 is FQNEAQ in the germline V gene. This CDR3 reads CASSRDRVESGYTF. The DNA for the CDR3 is TGTGCCAGCAGCCGAGACAGGGTAGAGAGTGGCTACACCTTC.

This CDR3 is CASSGGTGPTGTQYF. The CDR3 DNA reads as TGCGCCAGCAGTGGTGGGACAGGGCCTACTGGGACCCAGTACTTC. The chain employs TRBV10-1 and TRBJ2-5, with TRBD1 identical over 9 bases. Germline V CDR1 and CDR2: WNHNN, SYGVQD (reference sequence). V lost 4 bases and J lost 7; bases outside the gene matches: 10. The CDR3 totals 15 residues.

As to this clone: At one of its ends the junction is not consistent with the germline gene, which may arise from a read error. The rearrangement joins TRBV6-5 to TRBJ2-5, with D perhaps TRBD2 (6 bases). This CDR3 is 14 amino acids long. Germline V CDR1 and CDR2: MNHEY, SVGAGI. The CDR3 here is CASSYDRGRENQYF. The DNA for the CDR3 is TGTGCCAGCAGTTACGATAGGGGTCGGGAGAACCAGTACTTC.

The V call is TRBV13, the J call TRBJ2-7, with D hard to call. Trimming cost V 5 bases and J 1 base, with 12 bases left between them. The CDR3 is 14 residues long. Germline V gene lookup returns CDR1 PRHDT and CDR2 FYEKMQ (reference sequence). For the CDR3, the DNA is TGTGCCAGCAGCCATCGCGCGGTTTCCTACGAGCAGTACTTC. Its protein is CASSHRAVSYEQYF.

This sequence joins TRBV5-1 and TRBJ2-5; 13 bases map to TRBD2. The DNA end is a closer match to TRBJ2-7, so the J assignment may be wrong. The CDR3 runs to 16 residues. Germline V gene data show CDR1 as SGHRS and CDR2 as YFSETQ. CDR3 region: CASSLDGLAGAREQYF. CDR3 DNA: TGCGCCAGCAGCCTAGACGGACTAGCGGGAGCACGCGAGCAGTACTTC.

The V gene is TRBV19, the J gene TRBJ1-1, with a possible D match to TRBD1 (5 bases). Trimming took 7 bases from V and 1 from J, leaving 10 bases between them. Germline V gene data show CDR1 as LNHDA and CDR2 as SQIVND (reference sequence). This CDR3 region has 13 residues. DNA for the CDR3: TGTGCCAGTATGGAGGGACCGAACACTGAAGCTTTCTTT. Its protein product is CASMEGPNTEAFF.

The chain employs TRBV9 and TRBJ2-7, with 8 bases identical to TRBD1. The CDR3 runs to 15 residues. Germline-derived CDR1 and CDR2 are SGDLS and YYNGEE. Trimming removed 0 bases from V and 0 bases from J; junction bases left unmatched: 2. The CDR3 region has the DNA TGTGCCAGCAGCGTAGGAGGACAGGGCTCCTACGAGCAGTACTTC. Its protein product is CASSVGGQGSYEQYF.

The J gene is TRBJ1-2, the V gene TRBV29-1; D ambiguous. The CDR3 length is 12 residues. Germline loops: CDR1 SQVTM, CDR2 ANQGSEA. Deletions cut 3 bases from V and 4 bases from J, with 9 bases between. The DNA for the CDR3 is TGCAGCGTTGAGGAGTTCCTCTATGGCTACACCTTC. The encoded protein is CSVEEFLYGYTF.

The chain employs TRBV5-1 and TRBJ2-2, with 14 bases matching TRBD2. Germline trimming cut 4 bases from V and 5 bases from J; bases unmatched to any gene: 7. The germline CDR1 and CDR2 sequences are SGHRS and YFSETQ. The CDR3 has 17 amino acids. Here the CDR3 DNA reads TGCGCCAGCAGCAAGGGACTAGCGGGGGTATCGACCGGGGAGCTGTTTTTT. It is translated as CASSKGLAGVSTGELFF.

The J gene is TRBJ2-5, the V gene TRBV7-7; 7 bases align to TRBD2. CDR1 is SSHAT and CDR2 is FNYEAQ in the germline V gene (reference sequence). This CDR3 is 15 amino acids long. The J segment lost 2 bases and the V segment lost 3 bases, leaving 6 bases of the junction unmatched. Here the CDR3 reads CASSFGSGEQETQYF. DNA of the CDR3: TGTGCCAGCAGCTTTGGGAGCGGGGAACAAGAGACCCAGTACTTC.

About this clone: At one end the junction does not follow the germline gene, possibly because of a read error. The rearrangement uses TRBV9 and TRBJ1-1; TRBD1 might be the D (6 bases). Germline values: CDR1 SGDLS, CDR2 YYNGEE. The CDR3 length is 15 residues. CDR3 sequence: CASSVDGQWDTEDFF. The CDR3 DNA reads as TGTGCCAGCAGCGTAGATGGGCAGTGGGACACTGAAGATTTCTTT.

The chain links TRBV18 to TRBJ1-5, with TRBD1 matching over 9 bases. The J segment lost 9 bases and the V segment lost 5 bases, leaving 8 bases of the junction unmatched. The CDR3 is made up of 14 amino acids. The germline V gene encodes CDR1 KGHSH and CDR2 LQKENI. The CDR3 is CASSSGQGQGPQHF. DNA of the CDR3: TGTGCCAGCTCATCAGGACAGGGGCAGGGGCCCCAGCATTTT. Complete variable domain (other parts from reference TRBV18 and TRBJ1-5): NAGVMQNPRHLVRRRGQEARLRCSPMKGHSHVYWYRQLPEEGLKFMVYLQKENIIDESGMPKERFSAEFPKEGPSILRIQQVVRGDSAAYFCASSSGQGQGPQHFGDGTRLSIL.

CDR3 region: CASSPVDRTYEQYF. CDR3 DNA: TGCGCCAGCAGCCCCGTCGACAGGACCTACGAGCAGTACTTC. The V gene is TRBV5-1, the J gene TRBJ2-7; D is possibly TRBD1 (6 bases). Germline-derived CDR1 and CDR2 are SGHRS and YFSETQ. Trimming took off 4 bases at V and 2 bases at J, with 13 bases between the two ends. The CDR3 length is 14 residues.

The chain uses TRBV6-6 and TRBJ2-1, with 10 bases identical to TRBD1. After removal of 6 bases from V and 7 bases from J, the junction contained 12 bases not matched to a gene. The CDR3 contains 16 residues. Germline assignment: CDR1 MNHNY and CDR2 SVGAGI (reference sequence). Here the CDR3 DNA reads TGTGCCAGCAGAATTACCTCGGGGACAGGGGTAAATGAGCAGTTCTTC. Its protein product is CASRITSGTGVNEQFF.

The chain employs TRBV9 and TRBJ1-1, with 9 bases matching TRBD1. The CDR3 is 17 amino acids. With 0 bases clipped from V and 0 bases from J, the junction kept 6 bases outside the gene matches. Germline loops: CDR1 SGDLS, CDR2 YYNGEE. The CDR3: CASSVEGGTGLNTEAFF. CDR3 DNA: TGTGCCAGCAGCGTAGAAGGGGGGACAGGGTTGAACACTGAAGCTTTCTTT.

The chain couples TRBV4-2 to TRBJ1-2, with D maybe TRBD1 (5 bases). The CDR3 is made up of 17 amino acids. Germline V gives CDR1 LGHNA, CDR2 YNFKEQ. V lost 1 base, J lost 5 bases, and 20 bases lay in between. The CDR3 bases are TGTGCCAGCAGCCAAGTCGGGGGAGTGAACACCCAATATGGCTACACCTTC. Residues: CASSQVGGVNTQYGYTF.

The chain uses TRBV27 and TRBJ2-1; maybe TRBD2 (5 bases). Germline lookup yields CDR1 MNHEY and CDR2 SMNVEV (reference sequence). V gave up 9 bases and J gave up 2 bases, with 11 bases separating them. The CDR3 contains 13 residues. The chain's CDR3 is CASRTGTYNEQFF. CDR3 sequence (DNA): TGTGCCAGTCGGACGGGGACCTACAATGAGCAGTTCTTC.

This rearrangement joins TRBV18 to TRBJ1-1; 8 bases map to TRBD1. This CDR3 comprises 15 residues. Trimming took 6 bases from V and 4 from J; bases not matched to a gene: 10. The germline CDR1 and CDR2 sequences are KGHSH and LQKENI. The CDR3 region has the DNA TGTGCCAGCTCTCTAAAGGACAGGGTGGGCACTGAAGCTTTCTTT. Amino acids: CASSLKDRVGTEAFF.